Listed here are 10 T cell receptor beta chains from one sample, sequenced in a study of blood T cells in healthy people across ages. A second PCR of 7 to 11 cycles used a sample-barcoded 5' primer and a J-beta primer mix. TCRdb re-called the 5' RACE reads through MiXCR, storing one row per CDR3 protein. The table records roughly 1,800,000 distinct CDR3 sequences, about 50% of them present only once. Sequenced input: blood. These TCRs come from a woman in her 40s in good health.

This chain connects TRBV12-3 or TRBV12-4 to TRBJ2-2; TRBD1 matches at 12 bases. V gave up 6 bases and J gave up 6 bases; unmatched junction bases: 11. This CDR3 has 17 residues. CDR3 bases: TGTGCCAGCAGCTTAAGAACCGGGACAGGGGGCTCCGGGGAGCTGTTTTTT. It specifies CASSLRTGTGGSGELFF.

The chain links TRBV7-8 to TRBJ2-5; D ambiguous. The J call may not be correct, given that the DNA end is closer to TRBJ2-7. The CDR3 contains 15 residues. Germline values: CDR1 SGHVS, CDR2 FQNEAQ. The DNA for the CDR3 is TGTGCCAGCAGCTCGATGACTGATGACCTTTACGAGCAGTACTTC. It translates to CASSSMTDDLYEQYF.

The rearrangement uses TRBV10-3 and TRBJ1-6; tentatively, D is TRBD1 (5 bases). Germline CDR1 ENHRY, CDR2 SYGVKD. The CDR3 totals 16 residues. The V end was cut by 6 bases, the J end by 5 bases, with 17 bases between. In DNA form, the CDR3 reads TGTGCCATCAGGCGAGAATCGGGACCGCATAATTCACCCCTCCACTTT. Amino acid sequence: CAIRRESGPHNSPLHF.

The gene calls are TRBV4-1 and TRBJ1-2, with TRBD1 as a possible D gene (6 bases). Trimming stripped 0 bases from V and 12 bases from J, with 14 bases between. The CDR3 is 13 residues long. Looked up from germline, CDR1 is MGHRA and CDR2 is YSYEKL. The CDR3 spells CASSQDRGRRNTF. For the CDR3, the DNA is TGCGCCAGCAGCCAAGACAGGGGCCGGAGAAACACCTTC.

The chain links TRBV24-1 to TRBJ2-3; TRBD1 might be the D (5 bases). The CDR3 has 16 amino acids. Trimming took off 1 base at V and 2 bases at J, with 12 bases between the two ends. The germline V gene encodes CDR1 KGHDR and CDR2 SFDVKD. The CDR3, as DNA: TGTGCCACCAGTGATTTACGACAGTTCGACACAGATACGCAGTATTTT. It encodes CATSDLRQFDTDTQYF.

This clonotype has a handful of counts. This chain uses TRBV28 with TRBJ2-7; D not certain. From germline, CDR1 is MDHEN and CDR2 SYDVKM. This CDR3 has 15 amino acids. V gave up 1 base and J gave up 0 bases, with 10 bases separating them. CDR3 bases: TGTGCCAGCAGTTTATTTTCTGCAGACTCCTACGAGCAGTACTTC. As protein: CASSLFSADSYEQYF.

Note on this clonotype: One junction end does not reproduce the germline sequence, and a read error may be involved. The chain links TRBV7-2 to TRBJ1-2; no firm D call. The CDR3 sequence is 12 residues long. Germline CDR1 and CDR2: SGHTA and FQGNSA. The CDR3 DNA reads TGTGTCAGCAGCTTAGACGGGCGCGGCTACACCTTC. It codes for CVSSLDGRGYTF. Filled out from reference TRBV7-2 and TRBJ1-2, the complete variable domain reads GAGVSQSPSNKVTEKGKDVELRCDPISGHTALYWYRQSLGQGLEFLIYFQGNSAPDKSGLPSDRFSAERTGGSVSTLTIQRTQQEDSAVYLCVSSLDGRGYTFGSGTRLTVV.

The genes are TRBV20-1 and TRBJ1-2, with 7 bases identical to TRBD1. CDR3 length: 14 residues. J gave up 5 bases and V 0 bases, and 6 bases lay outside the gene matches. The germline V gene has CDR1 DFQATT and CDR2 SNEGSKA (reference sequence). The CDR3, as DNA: TGCAGTGCTAGAGATGGCAGGGGGACTTATGGCTACACCTTC. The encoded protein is CSARDGRGTYGYTF.

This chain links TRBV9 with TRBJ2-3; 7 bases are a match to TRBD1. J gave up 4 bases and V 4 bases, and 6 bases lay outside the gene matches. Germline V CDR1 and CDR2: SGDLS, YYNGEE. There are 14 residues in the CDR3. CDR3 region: CASSTRQGSDTQYF. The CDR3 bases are TGTGCCAGCAGCACACGACAGGGTTCAGATACGCAGTATTTT.

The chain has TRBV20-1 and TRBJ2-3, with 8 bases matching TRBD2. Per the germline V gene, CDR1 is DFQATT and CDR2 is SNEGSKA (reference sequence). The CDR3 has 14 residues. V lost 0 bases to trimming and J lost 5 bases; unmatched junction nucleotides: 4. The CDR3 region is CSARDPGGQDTQYF. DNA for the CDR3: TGCAGTGCTAGAGATCCGGGGGGGCAAGATACGCAGTATTTT.